Here is one TCR beta chain with its context. CD45RO-negative CD8 cells positively selected for CCR7 made up the naive population, which excluded terminally differentiated effector memory CD45RA+ cells. Sequenced by immunoSEQ multiplex PCR; TCRdb stores in-frame clones only, minus some. Of about 2 million clones detected, about 95% appear once; the ten largest clones hold roughly 1.1%. The sample belongs to a study of shared clonotypes between healthy human individuals. CDR1 and CDR2 (germline): GTSNPN, SVGIG (reference sequence). This CDR3 contains 15 residues. Trimming took 2 bases from V and 8 from J; bases not matched to a gene: 9.

The specimen sequenced was naive CD8+ T cells sorted from blood. The TCR sequence derives from a young man in good health. The chain employs TRBV30 and TRBJ2-1; TRBD2 matches 10 bases. CDR3 in DNA: TGTGCCTGGAGTACTACTAGCGGGACATCCGATGAGCAGTTCTTC. Translating gives CAWSTTSGTSDEQFF.